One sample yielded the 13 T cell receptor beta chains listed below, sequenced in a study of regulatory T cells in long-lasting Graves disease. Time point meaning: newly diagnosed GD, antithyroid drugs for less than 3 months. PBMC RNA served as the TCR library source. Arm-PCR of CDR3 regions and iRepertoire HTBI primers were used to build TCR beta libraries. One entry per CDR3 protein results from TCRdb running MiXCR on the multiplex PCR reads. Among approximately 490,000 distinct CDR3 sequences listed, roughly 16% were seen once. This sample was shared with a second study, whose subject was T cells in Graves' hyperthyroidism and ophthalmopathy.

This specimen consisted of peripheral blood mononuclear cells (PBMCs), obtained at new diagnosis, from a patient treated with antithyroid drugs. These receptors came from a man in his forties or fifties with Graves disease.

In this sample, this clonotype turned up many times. The CDR3 nucleotides are TGTGCCAGCAGTCCCGAGCTGAGGGAGACCCAGTACTTC. Protein product: CASSPELRETQYF. This chain links TRBV2 with TRBJ2-5; D is uncertain. Germline V gene sequence: CDR1 SNHLY, CDR2 FYNNEI. The ends were cut back, 5 bases at V and 5 bases at J, with 12 bases in the middle. The CDR3 sequence is 13 residues long.

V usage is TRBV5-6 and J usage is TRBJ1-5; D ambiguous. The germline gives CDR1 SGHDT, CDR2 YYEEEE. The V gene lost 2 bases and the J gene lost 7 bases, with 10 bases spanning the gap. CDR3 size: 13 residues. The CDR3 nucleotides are TGTGCCAGCAGCTTCCTGGGTGAGCAGCCCCAGCATTTT. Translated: CASSFLGEQPQHF.

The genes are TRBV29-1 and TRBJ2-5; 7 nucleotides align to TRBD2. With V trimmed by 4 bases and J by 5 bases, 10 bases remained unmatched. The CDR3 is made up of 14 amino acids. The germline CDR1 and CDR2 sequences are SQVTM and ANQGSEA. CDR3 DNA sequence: TGCAGCGTTGGGGGGGGGGGAGGTAGTGAGACCCAGTACTTC. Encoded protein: CSVGGGGGSETQYF.

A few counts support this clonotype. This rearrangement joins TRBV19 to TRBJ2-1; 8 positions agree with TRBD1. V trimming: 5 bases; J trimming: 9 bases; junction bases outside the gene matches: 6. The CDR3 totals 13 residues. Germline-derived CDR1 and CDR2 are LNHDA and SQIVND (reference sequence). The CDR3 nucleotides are TGTGCCAGTAGTCCACAGGGGGTTGGTGAGCAGTTCTTC. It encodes CASSPQGVGEQFF. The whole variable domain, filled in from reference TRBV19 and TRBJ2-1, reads DGGITQSPKYLFRKEGQNVTLSCEQNLNHDAMYWYRQDPGQGLRLIYYSQIVNDFQKGDIAEGYSVSREKKESFPLTVTSAQKNPTAFYLCASSPQGVGEQFFGPGTRLTVL.

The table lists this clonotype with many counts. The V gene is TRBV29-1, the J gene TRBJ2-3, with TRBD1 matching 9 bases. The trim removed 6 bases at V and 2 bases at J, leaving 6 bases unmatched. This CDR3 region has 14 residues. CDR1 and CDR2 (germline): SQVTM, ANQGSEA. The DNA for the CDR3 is TGCAGCGTAGGGGGACAGGGATCCACAGATACGCAGTATTTT. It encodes CSVGGQGSTDTQYF.

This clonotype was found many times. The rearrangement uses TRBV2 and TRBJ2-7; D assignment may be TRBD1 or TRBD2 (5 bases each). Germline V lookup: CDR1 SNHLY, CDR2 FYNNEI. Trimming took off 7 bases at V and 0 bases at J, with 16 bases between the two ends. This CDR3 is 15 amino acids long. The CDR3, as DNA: TGTGCCAGCAAAGGAGAGGCAGGGAGCTCCTACGAGCAGTACTTC. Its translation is CASKGEAGSSYEQYF.

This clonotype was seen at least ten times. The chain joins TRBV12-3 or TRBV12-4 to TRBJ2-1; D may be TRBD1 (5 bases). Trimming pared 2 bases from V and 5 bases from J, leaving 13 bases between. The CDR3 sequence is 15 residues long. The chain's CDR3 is CASSLSYRSDNEQFF. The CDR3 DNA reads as TGTGCCAGCAGTTTATCGTACAGGTCCGACAATGAGCAGTTCTTC.

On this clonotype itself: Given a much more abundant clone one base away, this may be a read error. CDR3 bases: TGTGCCAGCTCACAGCCCGGGACTACCCATGAGCGGTTCTTC. Protein: CASSQPGTTHERFF. This chain connects TRBV28 to TRBJ2-1; 7 nucleotides agree with TRBD2. Germline V lookup: CDR1 MDHEN, CDR2 SYDVKM. This CDR3 region has 14 residues.

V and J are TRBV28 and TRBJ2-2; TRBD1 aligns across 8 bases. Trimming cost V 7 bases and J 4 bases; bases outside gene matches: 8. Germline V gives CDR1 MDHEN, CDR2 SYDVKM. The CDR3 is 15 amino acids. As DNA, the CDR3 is TGTGCCAGCACCCCAGGGGGCGCAAGCACCGGGGAGCTGTTTTTT. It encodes CASTPGGASTGELFF.

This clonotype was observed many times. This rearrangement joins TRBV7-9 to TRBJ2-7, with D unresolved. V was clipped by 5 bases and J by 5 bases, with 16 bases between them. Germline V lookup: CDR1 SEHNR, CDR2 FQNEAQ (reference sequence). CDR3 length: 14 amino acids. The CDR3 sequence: CASSPSTASHEQYF. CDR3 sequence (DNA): TGTGCCAGCAGCCCCTCGACCGCTTCCCACGAGCAGTACTTC.

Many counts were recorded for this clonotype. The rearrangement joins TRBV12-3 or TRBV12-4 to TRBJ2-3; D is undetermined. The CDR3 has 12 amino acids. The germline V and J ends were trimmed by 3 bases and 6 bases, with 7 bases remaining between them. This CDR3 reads CASSFGWDTQYF. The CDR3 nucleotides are TGTGCCAGCAGTTTCGGGTGGGATACGCAGTATTTT.

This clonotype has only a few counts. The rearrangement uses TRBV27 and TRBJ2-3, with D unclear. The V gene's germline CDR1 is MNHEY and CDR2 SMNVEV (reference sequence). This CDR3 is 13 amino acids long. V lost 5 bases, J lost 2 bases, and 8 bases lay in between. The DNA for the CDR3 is TGTGCCAGCAGTGACGGAAACACAGATACGCAGTATTTT. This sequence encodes CASSDGNTDTQYF.

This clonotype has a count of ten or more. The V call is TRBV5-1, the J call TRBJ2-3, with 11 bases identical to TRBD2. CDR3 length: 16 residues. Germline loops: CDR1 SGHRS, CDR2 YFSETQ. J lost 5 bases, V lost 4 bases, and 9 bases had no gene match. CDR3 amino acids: CASSLLAGGGGDTQYF. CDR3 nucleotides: TGCGCCAGCAGCCTGCTAGCGGGAGGAGGGGGAGATACGCAGTATTTT.